These 22 T cell receptor beta chains were all obtained from the same sample, sequenced in a study of identical twins. TCRdb reprocessed the 5' RACE reads via MiXCR and lists one record per CDR3 protein. The sample lists approximately 500,000 distinct CDR3 sequences, approximately 16% occurring once. These data were also reused for a study on yellow fever vaccine responses in identical twins.

The specimen sequenced was CD4+ T cells sorted from blood. The receptors stem from a woman between 18 and 30 years old in good health.

This chain uses TRBV3-1 with TRBJ1-4; 9 positions match TRBD1. The CDR3 runs to 16 residues. The ends lost 3 bases at V and 8 bases at J; junction bases unmatched: 10. The germline gives CDR1 LGHDT, CDR2 YNNKEL (reference sequence). CDR3 amino acids: CASSQETGGVGEKLFF. The CDR3 DNA reads as TGTGCCAGCAGCCAGGAAACAGGGGGCGTCGGGGAAAAACTGTTTTTT.

This clonotype was seen more than once but under ten times. This chain uses TRBV20-1 with TRBJ2-7; D is uncertain. Germline V gene sequence: CDR1 DFQATT, CDR2 SNEGSKA (reference sequence). The length of the CDR3 is 12 residues. Trimming pared 1 base from V and 3 bases from J, leaving 7 bases between. DNA of the CDR3: TGCAGTGCTAGAGCGGGCCACTACGAGCAGTACGTC. As protein: CSARAGHYEQYV.

The table lists this clonotype with many counts. CDR3 loop: CASSRQTASGYGYTF. CDR3 nucleotides: TGTGCCAGCAGCCGACAGACAGCCTCGGGCTATGGCTACACCTTC. The chain joins TRBV12-3 or TRBV12-4 to TRBJ1-2; possible D gene TRBD1, 5 bases. Trimming shortened V by 6 bases and J by 4 bases, and 18 bases separated the two germline ends. The CDR3 spans 15 residues.

The chain employs TRBV28 and TRBJ2-2; TRBD2 matches 10 bases. Germline values: CDR1 MDHEN, CDR2 SYDVKM. CDR3 length: 16 amino acids. The V segment lost 2 bases and the J segment 1 base; nucleotides outside the gene matches: 1. CDR3 residues: CASSLRTSGNTGELFF. The CDR3 region has the DNA TGTGCCAGCAGTTTAAGGACTAGCGGGAACACCGGGGAGCTGTTTTTT.

The CDR3 is CASSPPGVSTDTQYF. The CDR3 DNA reads TGTGCCAGCTCACCACCGGGAGTTAGCACAGATACGCAGTATTTT. V gene TRBV18 combines with J gene TRBJ2-3, with a tentative D call TRBD2 (5 bases). The CDR3 runs 15 residues. Germline-derived CDR1 and CDR2 are KGHSH and LQKENI. V was trimmed by 0 bases and J by 0 bases, leaving 7 bases between them.

The J gene is TRBJ1-1, the V gene TRBV11-2; 7 bases match TRBD1. This CDR3 comprises 14 residues. From germline, CDR1 is SGHAT and CDR2 FQNNGV. After removal of 4 bases from V and 5 bases from J, the junction contained 7 bases not matched to a gene. CDR3 nucleotide sequence: TGTGCCAGCAGCTCAAACAGGGGTTGGACTGAAGCTTTCTTT. Translation: CASSSNRGWTEAFF.

This clonotype was counted between two and nine times. The gene calls are TRBV12-5 and TRBJ2-1, with D perhaps TRBD1 (5 bases). The germline V and J ends were trimmed by 6 bases and 0 bases, with 12 bases remaining between them. Germline-derived CDR1 and CDR2 are LGHNT and FRNRAP. CDR3 length: 15 residues. The CDR3 spells CASGLGDSSYNEQFF. CDR3 DNA sequence: TGTGCTAGTGGGTTAGGGGATAGCTCCTACAATGAGCAGTTCTTC.

The rearrangement joins TRBV4-1 to TRBJ2-3; 12 bases match TRBD2. Germline-derived CDR1 and CDR2 are MGHRA and YSYEKL. Losses at the gene ends were 7 bases for V and 4 bases for J; bases not matched to a gene: 6. The CDR3 loop spans 15 amino acids. The DNA of the CDR3 is TGCGCCAGCAACCTAGCGGGGGGGCCCCCAGATACGCAGTATTTT. Translated, it gives CASNLAGGPPDTQYF.

This clonotype was recorded a few times. The V and J genes are TRBV20-1 and TRBJ1-1; D gene ambiguous. The CDR3 has 12 residues. Per germline, CDR1 DFQATT and CDR2 SNEGSKA (reference sequence). Trimming left V 2 bases short and J 7 bases short, with 11 bases between. CDR3 in amino acids: CSARRGEGEAFF. The DNA of the CDR3 is TGCAGTGCTAGACGTGGGGAAGGTGAAGCTTTCTTT.

This sequence joins TRBV7-6 and TRBJ2-5; D may be TRBD1 (6 bases). V was cut by 5 bases and J by 5 bases, with 21 bases left in between. Germline CDR1 and CDR2: SGHVS and FNYEAQ. This CDR3 region has 16 residues. The CDR3 region has the DNA TGTGCCAGCAGCCGCGGAGGACAGCCGCTTTGGGAGACCCAGTACTTC. Amino acids: CASSRGGQPLWETQYF.

This clonotype was observed a handful of times. The chain's CDR3 is CSGRSGGLNTEAFF. CDR3 DNA: TGCAGCGGTAGATCTGGCGGCCTGAACACTGAAGCTTTCTTT. The chain recombines TRBV29-1 with TRBJ1-1; D is unresolved. This CDR3 spans 14 amino acids. The germline V gene encodes CDR1 SQVTM and CDR2 ANQGSEA. V was trimmed by 7 bases and J by 0 bases, leaving 15 bases between them.

This clonotype was counted between two and nine times. This chain uses TRBV6-5 with TRBJ2-1; tentatively, D is TRBD2 (5 bases). The V gene's germline CDR1 is MNHEY and CDR2 SVGAGI. This CDR3 has 11 residues. The V and J ends lost 5 bases and 10 bases respectively, with 9 bases between them. CDR3: CASSQSGEQFF. Written as DNA, the CDR3 is TGTGCCAGCAGTCAAAGCGGAGAGCAGTTCTTC.

V and J are TRBV4-2 and TRBJ2-3; 10 bases are a match to TRBD2. With V trimmed by 0 bases and J by 5 bases, 2 bases remained unmatched. Germline values: CDR1 LGHNA, CDR2 YNFKEQ. The CDR3 contains 15 residues. CDR3 nucleotide sequence: TGTGCCAGCAGCCAAGATCGGACTAGCGGAGATACGCAGTATTTT. Its protein product is CASSQDRTSGDTQYF.

This clonotype occurred a few times. The chain combines TRBV20-1 with TRBJ1-1; D possibly corresponds to TRBD1 (5 bases). The V end lost 5 bases, the J end lost 7 bases, and 20 bases lay between the germline ends. The CDR3 spans 14 residues. Germline CDR1 and CDR2: DFQATT and SNEGSKA (reference sequence). The CDR3 sequence: CSAGTGAASSEAFF. The CDR3 DNA follows: TGCAGTGCTGGGACGGGCGCAGCGAGTAGTGAAGCTTTCTTT.

The chain is built from TRBV28 and TRBJ2-1; D is undetermined. The CDR3 is 14 residues long. The germline gives CDR1 MDHEN, CDR2 SYDVKM. Trimming took 4 bases from V and 0 from J, leaving 7 bases between them. The CDR3 DNA sequence: TGTGCCAGCAGTTGGTCAAGCTCCTACAATGAGCAGTTCTTC. Its translation: CASSWSSSYNEQFF.

This clonotype was seen many times. V is TRBV12-3 or TRBV12-4 and J is TRBJ1-3; D perhaps matches TRBD1 (5 bases). V lost 8 bases and J 0 bases, leaving 8 bases between the germline ends. This CDR3 spans 13 amino acids. The CDR3 region is CASRGDSGNTIYF. The CDR3 DNA reads as TGTGCCAGCCGAGGGGACTCTGGAAACACCATATATTTT.

The genes are TRBV14 and TRBJ2-2; a possible D gene is TRBD1 (5 bases). The germline V and J ends were trimmed by 2 bases and 8 bases, with 15 bases remaining between them. The CDR3 is made up of 15 amino acids. Germline values: CDR1 SGHDN, CDR2 FVKESK. CDR3 in amino acids: CASSQLDNPKGELFF. DNA for the CDR3: TGTGCCAGCAGCCAATTGGACAATCCCAAGGGGGAGCTGTTTTTT.

In its sample, this clonotype was seen a few times. The chain combines TRBV20-1 with TRBJ1-1, with unresolved D. From germline, CDR1 is DFQATT and CDR2 SNEGSKA (reference sequence). The V and J ends lost 0 bases and 4 bases respectively, with 12 bases between them. CDR3 length equals 14 residues. The CDR3 spells CSARDPALGTEAFF. In DNA form, the CDR3 reads TGCAGTGCTAGAGATCCCGCCTTAGGCACTGAAGCTTTCTTT.

The chain has TRBV20-1 and TRBJ2-7; 10 bases are a match to TRBD2. Trimming removed 4 bases from V and 4 bases from J; junction bases left unmatched: 7. Germline-derived CDR1 and CDR2 are DFQATT and SNEGSKA (reference sequence). The CDR3 runs 14 residues. The CDR3, as DNA: TGCAGTGCTAAGACCGGGACTAGCGTTTACGAGCAGTACTTC. This translates into CSAKTGTSVYEQYF.

This clonotype was counted a few times. The V call is TRBV7-9, the J call TRBJ2-2; a weak D match, TRBD1 (6 bases). Germline V gene data show CDR1 as SEHNR and CDR2 as FQNEAQ (reference sequence). Trimming cost V 5 bases and J 5 bases, with 15 bases left between them. The CDR3 length is 15 residues. This chain's CDR3 is CASSPKAGVTGELFF. As DNA, the CDR3 is TGTGCCAGCAGCCCCAAGGCAGGGGTAACCGGGGAGCTGTTTTTT.

There are a few counts of this clonotype. The chain is built from TRBV10-3 and TRBJ2-7, with D possibly matching TRBD2 (6 bases). Germline lookup yields CDR1 ENHRY and CDR2 SYGVKD. Trimming removed 8 bases from V and 7 bases from J, with 15 bases in between. This CDR3 is built from 12 residues. CDR3 in DNA: TGTGCCATCGGGGGGTACGGCGGAGAGCAGTACGTC. The encoded protein is CAIGGYGGEQYV.

The chain carries TRBV5-1 and TRBJ2-4; TRBD2 is a possible D gene (7 bases). Germline loops: CDR1 SGHRS, CDR2 YFSETQ. V lost 3 bases and J 14 bases, leaving 12 bases between the germline ends. The CDR3 contains 11 residues. DNA of the CDR3: TGCGCCAGCAGCTCCGGGGGGCCGAAGTACTTC. It yields the protein CASSSGGPKYF.